This entry features one T cell receptor (beta chain) sequence. Its specificity is unknown. The data belong to a study of OX40 agonist ivuxolimab in advanced cancers. Study background: Across the patients, intravenous ivuxolimab was delivered every 2 weeks at 0.01 to 10 mg/kg.

Autoimmune disease history or systemic immunosuppression was exclusionary. Study-level findings and limits: Expanded peripheral T cell antigen specificity was not determined.

CDR1 SGHDT and CDR2 YYEEEE come from the germline V gene. The CDR3 has 12 amino acids. Trimming took off 6 bases at V and 10 bases at J, with 11 bases between the two ends. Generated by immunoSEQ multiplex PCR, the TCRdb table keeps only in-frame clones and is missing some. The sample shows roughly 86,000 clones, 86% of them seen only once. This sample comprised CD4+ or CD8+ T cells sorted from blood, obtained in a trial of the OX40 agonist ivuxolimab. The genes are TRBV5-6 and TRBJ1-6; D is uncertain. The source of this sequence is an adult with an advanced solid tumor such as melanoma, head and neck, liver or kidney cancer. The CDR3 DNA sequence: TGTGCCAGCAACTTTTTAGACTCACCCCTCCACTTT. This encodes CASNFLDSPLHF.